This T cell receptor (beta chain) was retrieved from a study of OX40 agonist ivuxolimab in advanced cancers. Assay used: immunoSEQ multiplex PCR; TCRdb lists only in-frame clones, some missing. This repertoire shows around 82,000 clones, about 89% found once; its top ten account for about an eighth. Sequencing used CD4+ or CD8+ T cells sorted from blood, obtained in a trial of the OX40 agonist ivuxolimab. The TCR comes from an adult with an advanced solid tumor such as melanoma, head and neck, liver or kidney cancer.

The chain's CDR3 is CASSLARGTSGNYEQYF. Written as DNA, the CDR3 is TGTGCCAGCAGCTTGGCCCGAGGGACTAGCGGGAACTACGAGCAGTACTTC. The chain uses TRBV5-4 and TRBJ2-7, with TRBD2 matching over 13 bases. With 0 bases clipped from V and 3 bases from J, the junction kept 6 bases outside the gene matches. The CDR3 runs 17 residues. Germline CDR1 and CDR2: SGHNT and YYREEE (reference sequence).